The 23 T cell receptor beta chains below were found in one sample sequenced in a study of blood T cell repertoires in COVID-19. Using immunoSEQ multiplex PCR, the repertoire was profiled, and TCRdb retains in-frame clones only, with some absent. The profile shows roughly 200,000 clones, about 87% of them singletons. Sequenced: PBMCs or T cells enriched from blood (not recorded which). Source of these receptors: a man aged 30-40 years who had recovered from COVID-19.

The gene calls are TRBV7-9 and TRBJ1-1, with TRBD1 matching over 7 bases. Germline lookup yields CDR1 SEHNR and CDR2 FQNEAQ (reference sequence). This CDR3 has 13 residues. With 4 bases clipped from V and 7 bases from J, the junction kept 6 bases outside the gene matches. DNA of the CDR3: TGTGCCAGCAGCTATGGGGACAGACTTGAAGCTTTCTTT. Protein: CASSYGDRLEAFF.

The chain links TRBV5-5 to TRBJ1-4; 8 bases fit TRBD1. This CDR3 has 15 residues. V was clipped by 0 bases and J by 7 bases; unmatched bases: 5. The V gene's germline CDR1 is SGHKS and CDR2 YYEKEE (reference sequence). The CDR3 nucleotides are TGTGCCAGCAGCTTGGGATTAGACAGGGGTGAAAAACTGTTTTTT. This sequence encodes CASSLGLDRGEKLFF.

The chain is built from TRBV27 and TRBJ1-5; tentative D call: TRBD1 (5 bases). The germline V gene encodes CDR1 MNHEY and CDR2 SMNVEV (reference sequence). The CDR3 is made up of 14 amino acids. With 6 bases removed from V and 3 bases from J, the gap between germline ends came to 12 bases. The CDR3 coding sequence is TGTGCCAGCAGCTTAACAGGTATCAATCAGCCCCAGCATTTT. It specifies CASSLTGINQPQHF.

A few counts support this clone. The chain combines TRBV6-2 or TRBV6-3 with TRBJ1-6; 7 positions match TRBD1. Looked up from germline, CDR1 is MNHEY and CDR2 is SVGEGT. Germline trimming cut 5 bases from V and 8 bases from J; bases unmatched to any gene: 9. This CDR3 has 15 residues. Here the CDR3 reads CASSKTTGDYSPLHF. The CDR3 coding sequence is TGTGCCAGCAGTAAGACCACAGGGGACTATTCACCCCTCCACTTT.

V usage is TRBV5-1 and J usage is TRBJ1-1; D perhaps matches TRBD1 (6 bases). Trimming shortened V by 1 base and J by 5 bases, and 9 bases separated the two germline ends. CDR3 length: 13 amino acids. CDR1 and CDR2 (germline): SGHRS, YFSETQ. CDR3 loop: CASSLTQGTEAFF. Here the CDR3 DNA reads TGCGCCAGCAGCTTGACACAGGGTACTGAAGCTTTCTTT.

The chain recombines TRBV9 with TRBJ1-1; 7 bases match TRBD1. CDR1 and CDR2 from the germline V gene are SGDLS and YYNGEE. This CDR3 has 13 residues. The junction had 4 bases not matched to a gene; V was cut back by 4 bases and J by 4 bases. DNA of the CDR3: TGTGCCAGCAGCCCGACAGGGTTCACTGAAGCTTTCTTT. Its protein product is CASSPTGFTEAFF.

The rearrangement uses TRBV7-9 and TRBJ1-6; D call uncertain. With 3 bases removed from V and 8 bases from J, the gap between germline ends came to 14 bases. The CDR3 is made up of 15 amino acids. CDR1 is SEHNR and CDR2 is FQNEAQ in the germline V gene (reference sequence). CDR3 region: CASSFSRGSHSPLHF. The CDR3 nucleotides are TGTGCCAGCAGCTTCTCTAGAGGCTCCCATTCACCCCTCCACTTT.

The V call is TRBV2, the J call TRBJ1-6; D unclear. Between the trimmed V and J ends, which lost 2 bases and 0 bases, there was a span of 14 bases. The CDR3 has 18 amino acids. Germline V gene sequence: CDR1 SNHLY, CDR2 FYNNEI. CDR3 DNA: TGTGCCAGCAGTGAATTTCCCACAGCCAGCTCCTATAATTCACCCCTCCACTTT. It is translated as CASSEFPTASSYNSPLHF.

The rearrangement links TRBV30 to TRBJ2-2, with 9 bases fitting TRBD1. Germline CDR1 GTSNPN, CDR2 SVGIG (reference sequence). V shed 4 bases, J shed 7 bases, and the junction held 10 bases outside the gene matches. The CDR3 runs 15 residues. The CDR3 region is CAWKTLTGGSGELFF. CDR3 DNA sequence: TGTGCCTGGAAAACCCTAACAGGGGGCAGCGGGGAGCTGTTTTTT.

V is TRBV5-1 and J is TRBJ2-5; 12 nucleotides match TRBD2. V dropped 0 bases and J dropped 5; count of bases not matched to a gene: 2. The CDR3 spans 15 residues. CDR1 is SGHRS and CDR2 is YFSETQ in the germline V gene. Written as DNA, the CDR3 is TGCGCCAGCAGCTTGGAACTAGCGGGGGGCGAGACCCAGTACTTC. Its translation is CASSLELAGGETQYF.

V gene TRBV6-6 combines with J gene TRBJ2-1, with TRBD2 identical over 9 bases. CDR3 length: 14 residues. With 5 bases clipped from V and 7 bases from J, the junction kept 6 bases outside the gene matches. CDR1 and CDR2 from the germline V gene are MNHNY and SVGAGI (reference sequence). Written as DNA, the CDR3 is TGTGCCAGCAGTACCGGGACTAGCTGGAATGAGCAGTTCTTC. Amino acid sequence: CASSTGTSWNEQFF.

In its sample, this clone was seen once. The V and J genes are TRBV4-1 and TRBJ1-2; possibly TRBD1 for D (5 bases). Germline lookup yields CDR1 MGHRA and CDR2 YSYEKL. Trimming left V 1 base short and J 4 bases short, with 13 bases between. CDR3 size: 15 residues. CDR3 in DNA: TGCGCCAGCAGCCAAGGGACACCCACAACCTATGGCTACACCTTC. Protein sequence: CASSQGTPTTYGYTF.

This rearrangement joins TRBV9 to TRBJ1-2, with D unclear. The CDR3 is 13 amino acids. Germline values: CDR1 SGDLS, CDR2 YYNGEE. V lost 4 bases to trimming and J lost 8 bases, with 15 bases between them. CDR3 residues: CASSPGSPGGYTF. The CDR3 DNA follows: TGTGCCAGCAGCCCGGGGTCGCCAGGAGGCTACACCTTC.

The genes are TRBV6-2 or TRBV6-3 and TRBJ2-3; 14 bases match TRBD2. The trim removed 0 bases at V and 11 bases at J, leaving 7 bases unmatched. The CDR3 contains 16 residues. In germline, CDR1 is MNHEY, CDR2 SVGEGT. The CDR3 loop reads CASSYSRGLAGGWQYF. DNA of the CDR3: TGTGCCAGCAGTTACTCGCGTGGACTAGCGGGGGGATGGCAGTATTTT.

This clone was detected only once. The CDR3 DNA reads as TGTGCCAGCTCAAGGACTAGCGGGGGGGATTCTACGCAGTATTTT. Translated: CASSRTSGGDSTQYF. The V and J genes are TRBV18 and TRBJ2-3, with 15 bases lining up with TRBD2. V lost 5 bases to trimming and J lost 8 bases; unmatched junction nucleotides: 5. Germline V gene sequence: CDR1 KGHSH, CDR2 LQKENI. CDR3 length equals 15 residues. Variable domain in full (rest from reference TRBV18 and TRBJ2-3): NAGVMQNPRHLVRRRGQEARLRCSPMKGHSHVYWYRQLPEEGLKFMVYLQKENIIDESGMPKERFSAEFPKEGPSILRIQQVVRGDSAAYFCASSRTSGGDSTQYFGPGTRLTVL.

The CDR3 sequence is CASSVAGDGTGELFF. CDR3 in DNA: TGTGCCAGCAGCGTAGCAGGGGACGGCACCGGGGAGCTGTTTTTT. The chain couples TRBV9 to TRBJ2-2; tentatively, D is TRBD1 (6 bases). The CDR3 extends over 15 amino acids. Germline lookup yields CDR1 SGDLS and CDR2 YYNGEE. The germline V and J ends were trimmed by 0 bases and 4 bases, with 10 bases remaining between them.

The rearrangement uses TRBV5-6 and TRBJ1-5; no firm D call. The CDR3 consists of 15 residues. The germline V and J ends were trimmed by 0 bases and 8 bases, with 15 bases remaining between them. The germline CDR1 and CDR2 sequences are SGHDT and YYEEEE. The CDR3 DNA follows: TGTGCCAGCAGCTTGGGAGGAGGAGTACGGGAGCCCCAGCATTTT. Translation gives CASSLGGGVREPQHF.

The chain combines TRBV7-2 with TRBJ1-5; D is unclear. The length of the CDR3 is 12 residues. Germline CDR1 reads SGHTA; CDR2 reads FQGNSA. V was cut by 3 bases and J by 3 bases, with 3 bases left in between. The CDR3 bases are TGTGCCAGCAGCTTCAACAATCAGCCCCAGCATTTT. This sequence encodes CASSFNNQPQHF.

The J gene is TRBJ1-2, the V gene TRBV28; D is unresolved. V was shortened by 4 bases and J by 3 bases, with 6 bases between the two germline ends. Germline-derived CDR1 and CDR2 are MDHEN and SYDVKM. This CDR3 is built from 12 residues. CDR3 sequence (DNA): TGTGCCAGCAGTTCCCCCGACTATGGCTACACCTTC. It is translated as CASSSPDYGYTF.

The chain is built from TRBV4-1 and TRBJ2-2; D is perhaps TRBD1 (5 bases). Germline V lookup: CDR1 MGHRA, CDR2 YSYEKL. The V and J ends lost 2 bases and 0 bases respectively, with 13 bases between them. The CDR3 is 17 residues long. The CDR3 loop is CASSQISRAANTGELFF. CDR3 in DNA: TGCGCCAGCAGCCAAATTTCCAGGGCCGCGAACACCGGGGAGCTGTTTTTT.

About this clone itself: Other DNA sequences in the sample encode the same CDR3. J is TRBJ2-1 and V is TRBV7-2, with TRBD2 matching over 12 bases. Germline trimming cut 3 bases from V and 0 bases from J; bases unmatched to any gene: 6. Germline CDR1 is SGHTA and CDR2 is FQGNSA. The CDR3 is 18 residues long. The CDR3, as DNA: TGTGCCAGCAGCTTTCGACTAGCGGGAGTGAGCTCCTACAATGAGCAGTTCTTC. Translating it yields CASSFRLAGVSSYNEQFF.

The chain links TRBV10-3 to TRBJ2-7, with D possibly TRBD1 on 6 matching bases. CDR1 and CDR2 from the germline V gene are ENHRY and SYGVKD. V was pared by 6 bases and J by 2 bases, with 14 bases between. The CDR3 contains 14 residues. CDR3 amino acids: CAISKTGDTYEQYF. Written as DNA, the CDR3 is TGTGCCATCAGCAAGACAGGAGACACCTACGAGCAGTACTTC.

The sample holds one count of this clone. This chain uses TRBV9 with TRBJ2-2, with 12 bases fitting TRBD2. The CDR3 covers 16 residues. The germline gives CDR1 SGDLS, CDR2 YYNGEE. The ends lost 3 bases at V and 0 bases at J; junction bases unmatched: 0. The CDR3 reads CASSASGGANTGELFF. CDR3 bases: TGTGCCAGCAGCGCTAGCGGGGGGGCGAACACCGGGGAGCTGTTTTTT.